The present TCR beta chain was sequenced within a study of T cell changes during pregnancy in multiple sclerosis. In its sample, this clone was seen once. Data came from immunoSEQ multiplex PCR; TCRdb stores just in-frame clones and leaves some out. The profile shows roughly 59,000 clones, about 90% of them singletons. Per the germline V gene, CDR1 is LNHNV and CDR2 is YYDKDF (reference sequence). Trimming removed 8 bases from V and 2 bases from J, with 10 bases in between. The CDR3 is 13 residues long. This chain uses TRBV15 with TRBJ2-1; a possible D gene is TRBD1 (6 bases). Sequencing was performed on peripheral blood, taken in the third trimester of pregnancy. The receptor's source is a female donor in good health, enrolled as a control in a pregnancy study. The CDR3, as DNA: TGTGCCACCCAAAAGGGGGCCTACAATGAGCAGTTCTTC. Its protein is CATQKGAYNEQFF. The variable domain in full, with the rest retrieved from reference TRBV15 and TRBJ2-1, is DAMVIQNPRYQVTQFGKPVTLSCSQTLNHNVMYWYQQKSSQAPKLLFHYYDKDFNNEADTPDNFQSRRPNTSFCFLDIRSPGLGDTAMYLCATQKGAYNEQFFGPGTRLTVL.